A selection of T cell receptor beta chains follows, all from one sample in a study of beta chain features in type 1 diabetes. Measured with immunoSEQ multiplex PCR; TCRdb has only the in-frame clones, and not every one. The data show more than 85,000 clones, under 40% seen once. The sequencing input was stem cell memory CD4+ T cells from blood. The source of these receptors is a woman in her late teens or twenties in good health. The CDR3 runs from the conserved cysteine through the conserved F or W. The order of the fields is CDR3 length, V gene, D gene, clone size, J gene, CDR3 protein, CDR3 DNA. The D gene is left open where the match is weak. Clone sizes are given selectively: once, few, many, or a class where the clone is expanded.

13	TRBV2	TRBD1	few	TRBJ1-1	CASNYRGGTEAFF	TGTGCCAGCAACTACAGGGGGGGGACTGAAGCTTTCTTT
15	TRBV7-2	TRBD1	NA	TRBJ1-2	CASSVRAGTGDGYTF	TGTGCCAGCAGCGTAAGGGCCGGGACAGGGGATGGCTACACCTTC
17	TRBV4-3	TRBD2	few	TRBJ2-3	CASSQEAGAGGSDTQYF	TGCGCCAGCAGCCAAGAGGCGGGGGCGGGAGGTTCAGATACGCAGTATTTT
17	TRBV11-2	TRBD1	NA	TRBJ1-1	CASSFVFKSGGATEAFF	TGTGCCAGCAGCTTTGTGTTCAAATCAGGGGGCGCTACTGAAGCTTTCTTT
16	TRBV18	TRBD2	few	TRBJ2-7	CASSPTGTRTTYEQYF	TGTGCCAGCTCACCTACCGGGACTAGGACAACCTACGAGCAGTACTTC
14	TRBV18	NA	NA	TRBJ1-5	CASSLRGTNQPQHF	TGTGCCAGCTCACTCCGGGGGACGAATCAGCCCCAGCATTTT
14	TRBV28	TRBD2	few	TRBJ2-3	CASRLSGRTDTQYF	TGTGCCAGCAGACTTAGCGGGAGAACAGATACGCAGTATTTT
14	TRBV7-9	TRBD1	many	TRBJ2-5	CASRRQGSQETQYF	TGTGCCAGCAGGAGACAGGGGAGCCAAGAGACCCAGTACTTC
15	TRBV6-5	TRBD1	few	TRBJ1-5	CASRAGTASNQPQHF	TGTGCCAGCAGGGCCGGGACAGCTAGCAATCAGCCCCAGCATTTT
14	TRBV5-6	NA	NA	TRBJ2-1	CASSFSTDYGEQFF	TGTGCCAGCAGCTTTAGCACCGACTACGGTGAGCAGTTCTTC
18	TRBV28	TRBD2	once	TRBJ2-3	CASSLWIWGRGGTDTQYF	TGTGCCAGCAGTTTATGGATCTGGGGGAGGGGTGGCACAGATACGCAGTATTTT